This T cell receptor (beta chain) was sequenced for a study of CD8 T cells in Susac syndrome. From germline, CDR1 is GTSNPN and CDR2 SVGIG (reference sequence). This CDR3 is 13 amino acids long. V was clipped by 3 bases and J by 2 bases, with 10 bases between them. RNA, at about 0.45 to 1 ug, was reverse transcribed with random hexamers. Multiplex immunoSEQ PCR targeted 54 Vbeta and 13 Jbeta TCR beta segments. MiXCR, applied by TCRdb to the immunoSEQ multiplex PCR reads, yields one record per CDR3 protein. This repertoire shows around 280,000 distinct CDR3 sequences, around 83% found once; its top ten account for approximately 0.11%.

The chain uses TRBV30 and TRBJ1-2; D remains ambiguous. Sequencing used CD8+ T cells from PBMCs. The receptor's source is a human donor with multiple sclerosis. CDR3 coding DNA: TGTGCCTGGAGCGAAGGGATAAACTATGGCTACACCTTC. This sequence encodes CAWSEGINYGYTF. The complete variable domain, with remaining parts taken from reference TRBV30 and TRBJ1-2, reads SQTIHQWPATLVQPVGSPLSLECTVEGTSNPNLYWYRQAAGRGLQLLFYSVGIGQISSEVPQNLSASRPQDRQFILSSKKLLLSDSGFYLCAWSEGINYGYTFGSGTRLTVV.